This T cell receptor (beta chain) comes out of a study of blood T cell repertoires in COVID-19. Study information: Both acute and convalescent COVID-19 samples were obtained from the United States, Italy and Spain. Nucleic acid was either cDNA or gDNA, and it came from T cells, B-cell-depleted T cells, or PBMCs.

Source study methods: Nucleated cell number was recorded as an estimate derived from reference gene primer amplification. TCRdb keeps only in-frame clones here, not all; method: immunoSEQ multiplex PCR. V and J calls and clone size follow that table, whereas D and trimming were derived from the DNA. The sample contains some 85,000 clones, more than 60% of which appear only once. The germline V gene has CDR1 MDHEN and CDR2 SYDVKM. The CDR3 sequence is 12 residues long. V was shortened by 8 bases and J by 6 bases, with 11 bases between the two germline ends. This sequence joins TRBV28 and TRBJ2-1; D is possibly TRBD2 (6 bases). This clonotype was obtained from a human donor in a cohort sampled during active COVID-19. The sample was peripheral blood. CDR3 DNA sequence: TGTGCCAGCCTCGGGAGCGTCAATGAGCAGTTCTTC. It encodes CASLGSVNEQFF.